This T cell receptor beta chain was sequenced during a study of blood T cell repertoires in COVID-19. The overall study: Samples representing acute and convalescent COVID-19 were sourced from the United States, Italy and Spain. From T cells, B-cell-depleted T cells, or PBMCs came the material, which was cDNA or gDNA.

In germline, CDR1 is SNHLY, CDR2 FYNNEI. The CDR3 runs to 14 residues. V was cut by 6 bases and J by 0 bases, with 9 bases left in between. This clone was seen more than once but under ten times. The table came from immunoSEQ multiplex PCR; TCRdb's copy has only in-frame clones and leaves some out. This table has some 89,000 clones, 65% to 80% appearing once. The sequencing input was peripheral blood. J is TRBJ2-4 and V is TRBV2; D is possibly TRBD1 (6 bases). The sequence was obtained from a man between 70 and 80 years old with acute or convalescent COVID-19. CDR3 sequence: CASRQGLAKNIQYF. The CDR3 nucleotides are TGTGCCAGCAGGCAGGGGTTAGCCAAAAACATTCAGTACTTC.